The 11 T cell receptor beta chains below all came from one sample that was sequenced in a study of shared clonotypes between healthy human individuals. Assay used: immunoSEQ multiplex PCR; TCRdb lists only in-frame clones, some missing. This repertoire shows some 1 million clones, under 80% found once; its top ten account for roughly 1.5%. The material sequenced was memory CD4+ T cells sorted from blood. Indicated subset: CD45RA-negative fraction. The receptor source for this set is a man in his late teens or twenties in good health.

The chain couples TRBV5-1 to TRBJ2-1, with 7 bases matching TRBD2. The trim removed 3 bases at V and 8 bases at J, leaving 11 bases unmatched. Germline V gives CDR1 SGHRS, CDR2 YFSETQ. The length of the CDR3 is 15 residues. The CDR3 loop is CASSSTGTSVDEQFF. The CDR3 DNA reads as TGCGCCAGCAGCTCCACGGGTACTAGCGTCGATGAGCAGTTCTTC.

The CDR3 nucleotides read TGCGCCAGCAGCGGGACAGACCATAATGAAAAACTGTTTTTT. Translation gives CASSGTDHNEKLFF. The rearrangement links TRBV5-1 to TRBJ1-4, with TRBD1 matching over 7 bases. The CDR3 is made up of 14 amino acids. The V gene's germline CDR1 is SGHRS and CDR2 YFSETQ. The J segment lost 4 bases and the V segment lost 4 bases, leaving 4 bases of the junction unmatched.

This clone has only a few counts. At the DNA level, this CDR3 is encoded by other sequences in the same sample as well. This chain joins TRBV10-3 and TRBJ1-5, with a weak D call TRBD1 (6 bases). The CDR3 extends over 15 amino acids. CDR1 and CDR2 from the germline V gene are ENHRY and SYGVKD. V dropped 0 bases and J dropped 2 bases, with 8 bases sitting between them. CDR3 bases: TGTGCCATCAGTGAGTCGGGGGGCGGCAATCAGCCCCAGCATTTT. It codes for CAISESGGGNQPQHF.

The chain recombines TRBV2 with TRBJ2-7; D call uncertain. V was trimmed by 7 bases and J by 7 bases, leaving 17 bases between them. The CDR3 sequence is 13 residues long. Looked up from germline, CDR1 is SNHLY and CDR2 is FYNNEI. In DNA, the CDR3 is TGTGCCAGCATTTCCGCGTTTTCCGTGGAGCAGTACTTC. Translation gives CASISAFSVEQYF.

A word on this clone: Other DNA sequences in the same sample also yield this CDR3. The gene calls are TRBV4-3 and TRBJ2-3; 10 nucleotides match TRBD2. Germline V lookup: CDR1 LGHNA, CDR2 YSLEER. Germline trimming cut 0 bases from V and 1 base from J; bases unmatched to any gene: 1. CDR3 length equals 16 residues. CDR3 in DNA: TGCGCCAGCAGCCAAGAAGGACTAGCGGGCACAGATACGCAGTATTTT. This translates into CASSQEGLAGTDTQYF.

This clone was seen a few times. The chain combines TRBV10-3 with TRBJ1-4, with TRBD1 identical over 8 bases. Germline V gene sequence: CDR1 ENHRY, CDR2 SYGVKD. The CDR3 consists of 15 residues. Trimming took 6 bases from V and 2 from J; bases not matched to a gene: 5. Here the CDR3 DNA reads TGTGCCATCAGGGACAGGGAGGGTACTAATGAAAAACTGTTTTTT. It specifies CAIRDREGTNEKLFF.

V gene TRBV15 combines with J gene TRBJ2-5; 8 bases match TRBD2. The CDR3 covers 15 residues. The V gene end was trimmed by 5 bases and the J gene end by 1 base; junction bases not matched to a gene: 6. CDR1 and CDR2 (germline): LNHNV, YYDKDF (reference sequence). CDR3 amino acids: CATSRTGGAQETQYF. CDR3 DNA sequence: TGTGCCACCAGCCGGACGGGAGGGGCCCAAGAGACCCAGTACTTC.

The table lists this clone with a few counts. The chain employs TRBV2 and TRBJ2-7; D assignment may be TRBD1 or TRBD2 (5 bases each). Germline loops: CDR1 SNHLY, CDR2 FYNNEI. Trimming cost V 6 bases and J 3 bases, with 12 bases left between them. CDR3 length equals 13 residues. CDR3 residues: CASRMTEGYEQYF. The CDR3 DNA sequence: TGTGCCAGCAGAATGACAGAGGGCTACGAGCAGTACTTC.

This rearrangement joins TRBV2 to TRBJ2-1; 14 bases line up with TRBD2. Germline CDR1 SNHLY, CDR2 FYNNEI. The length of the CDR3 is 15 residues. The trim removed 3 bases at V and 8 bases at J, leaving 3 bases unmatched. The DNA for the CDR3 is TGTGCCAGCAGTGAGGGACTAGCGGGAGTATATGAGCAGTTCTTC. Its translation: CASSEGLAGVYEQFF.

This clone was counted a few times. J is TRBJ2-7 and V is TRBV6-1, with unresolved D. V lost 8 bases to trimming and J lost 0 bases, with 11 bases between them. The germline V gene has CDR1 MNHNS and CDR2 SASEGT. This CDR3 is 13 amino acids long. The chain's CDR3 is CASSLARSYEQYF. The CDR3 DNA reads TGTGCCAGCTCGCTGGCCCGCTCCTACGAGCAGTACTTC.

The chain carries TRBV6-5 and TRBJ1-2, with TRBD1 identical over 8 bases. The CDR3 covers 13 residues. J was trimmed by 4 bases and V by 6 bases; bases with no gene match: 4. In germline, CDR1 is MNHEY, CDR2 SVGAGI. CDR3 region: CASRDRALYGYTF. The CDR3 bases are TGTGCCAGCAGGGACAGGGCCCTCTATGGCTACACCTTC.